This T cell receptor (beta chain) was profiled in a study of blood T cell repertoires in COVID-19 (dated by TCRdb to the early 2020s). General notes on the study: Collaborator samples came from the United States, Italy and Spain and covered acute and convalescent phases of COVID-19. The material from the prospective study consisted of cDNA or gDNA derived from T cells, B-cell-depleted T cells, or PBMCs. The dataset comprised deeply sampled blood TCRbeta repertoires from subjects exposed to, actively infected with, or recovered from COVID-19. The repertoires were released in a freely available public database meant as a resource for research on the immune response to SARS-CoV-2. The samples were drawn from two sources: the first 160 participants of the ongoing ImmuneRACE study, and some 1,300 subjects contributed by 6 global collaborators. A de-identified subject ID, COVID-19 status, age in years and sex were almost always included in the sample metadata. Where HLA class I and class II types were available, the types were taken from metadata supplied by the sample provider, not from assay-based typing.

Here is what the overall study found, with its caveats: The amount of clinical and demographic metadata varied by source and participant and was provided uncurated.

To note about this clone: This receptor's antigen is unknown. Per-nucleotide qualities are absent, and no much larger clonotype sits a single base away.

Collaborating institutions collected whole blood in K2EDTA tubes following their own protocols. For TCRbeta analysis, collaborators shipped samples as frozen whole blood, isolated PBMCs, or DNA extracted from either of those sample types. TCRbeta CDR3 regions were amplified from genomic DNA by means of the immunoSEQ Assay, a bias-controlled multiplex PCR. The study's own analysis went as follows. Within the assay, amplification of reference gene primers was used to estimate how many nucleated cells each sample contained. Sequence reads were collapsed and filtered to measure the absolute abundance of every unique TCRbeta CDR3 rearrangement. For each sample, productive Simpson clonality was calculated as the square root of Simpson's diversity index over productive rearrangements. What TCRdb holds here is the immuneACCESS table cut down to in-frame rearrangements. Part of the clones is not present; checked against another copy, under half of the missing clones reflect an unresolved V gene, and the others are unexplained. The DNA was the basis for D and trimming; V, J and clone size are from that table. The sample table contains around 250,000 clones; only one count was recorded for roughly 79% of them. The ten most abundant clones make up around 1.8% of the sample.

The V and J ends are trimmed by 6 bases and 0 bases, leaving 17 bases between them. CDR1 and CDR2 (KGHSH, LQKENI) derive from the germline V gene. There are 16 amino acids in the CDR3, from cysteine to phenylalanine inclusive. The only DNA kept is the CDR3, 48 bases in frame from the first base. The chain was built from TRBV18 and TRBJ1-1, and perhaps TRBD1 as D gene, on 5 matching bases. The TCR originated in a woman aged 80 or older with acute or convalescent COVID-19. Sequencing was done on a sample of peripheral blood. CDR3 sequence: CASSPAGGSMNTEAFF. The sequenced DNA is TGTGCCAGCTCCCCGGCCGGGGGATCAATGAACACTGAAGCTTTCTTT.